The present T cell receptor beta chain was sequenced within a study of cytomegalovirus exposure and HLA in healthy donors (dated by TCRdb to the late 2010s). With respect to the entire study: The roughly 670 repertoires of the first cohort and the 95 to 150 validation repertoires were produced on the same platform, according to a later analysis. The study was designed to test whether signatures of past pathogen exposure could be identified by cataloging public T cell receptors. Besides the first cohort of under 700 subjects, a separate validation cohort made up of roughly 130 different subjects was used. To predict cytomegalovirus infection status, the study combined high-throughput TCR immunosequencing, statistical association of individual TCRs with disease status, and machine learning.

Study-wide findings and limitations: The study gave a list of under 200 TCR beta chains associated with cytomegalovirus. According to the authors, the approach could potentially be generalized to other disease states and immunological phenotypes. Of the cluster scores, 90% to 95% were above 0 in a later analysis, which found that TCRs clustered in the first cohort also tended to co-occur in the 95 to 150 validation repertoires. Across donors, most TCR sequences were observed very rarely, whereas some public TCRs were present in many individuals. The validation cohort had no HLA typing available for a later analysis, so co-occurrence within that cohort was assessed over all 130 or so repertoires. Cytomegalovirus status was reported to be diagnosed by the classifier with high specificity and sensitivity in both the original and validation cohorts. A few of the identified cytomegalovirus-associated TCR beta chains were confirmed in vitro to be specific for cytomegalovirus antigens.

Receptor amplification or capture employed the immunoSEQ multiplex PCR assay. The authors' analysis ran thus. A statistical classification framework was built to diagnose cytomegalovirus status from the catalog of TCR beta chain sequences. TCRdb re-hosts the immuneACCESS table, in-frame sequences only. Its copies lack some clones; in the studies checked, an unresolved V gene accounts for under half of them, and the cause for the rest is not known. Clonal size and the V and J genes are those of that table, whereas D and trimming came from the DNA. The sample yields roughly 80,000 clones; 90% to 95% were counted once. Of the sample, roughly 0.65% falls within the top ten clones. The CDR1 and CDR2 encoded by the germline V gene are SNHLY and FYNNEI. Compared with germline, V lacks 3 bases and J lacks 0 bases; bases without a gene match: 2. The CDR3 has 14 amino acids, counting the end cysteine and phenylalanine. The only DNA kept is the CDR3, 42 bases in frame from the first base.

The donors belonged to the validation cohort of about 120 subjects, which was separate from the approximately 700-subject first cohort. This clone has more than one count but fewer than ten. Its antigen remains unidentified. No much larger clonotype is one base removed from it; base qualities were not supplied. The rearrangement joined TRBV2 to TRBJ2-7; 7 junctional bases match TRBD1. The material sequenced was PBMCs. The sequence came from a man between 18 and 35 years old in good health and CMV-seronegative. The nucleotide sequence reads TGTGCCAGCAGTGAGGGGACAGCCTCCTACGAGCAGTACTTC. Translated, it reads CASSEGTASYEQYF.